This TCR beta chain emerged from a study of memory CD4+ T cells and cytomegalovirus serostatus. Findings and caveats of the study: CD4+ memory repertoires contained about 40% of the roughly 150 reported CMV TCRbeta sequences.

As regards this clone: Its antigen is currently unknown.

The ends lost 6 bases at V and 5 bases at J; junction bases unmatched: 10. The CDR3 covers 14 residues. CDR1 SQVTM and CDR2 ANQGSEA come from the germline V gene. The data were produced by immunoSEQ multiplex PCR, yet TCRdb's version contains in-frame clones alone and is incomplete. The repertoire consists of under 65,000 clones, with roughly three quarters occurring once and the leading ten covering 0.65% to 0.7%. Single viable CD3+CD4+CD8-CD45RO+ cells were sorted as the memory CD4+ T cells. The source of this sequence is an adult in good health and CMV-seronegative. This rearrangement joins TRBV29-1 to TRBJ2-5; 9 positions match TRBD1. Sequences were obtained from memory CD4+ T cells from blood. This CDR3 reads CSVDLGQGRETQYF. The CDR3 DNA sequence: TGCAGCGTGGACTTGGGACAGGGCCGCGAGACCCAGTACTTC.